The source of this T cell receptor (beta chain) is a study of blood T cell repertoires in COVID-19. Study context: Donors in the United States, Italy and Spain gave samples during acute or convalescent COVID-19.

Germline CDR1 and CDR2: GTSNPN and SVGIG (reference sequence). The CDR3 is 15 residues long. The V end was cut by 3 bases, the J end by 0 bases, with 9 bases between. Sequencing used immunoSEQ multiplex PCR; TCRdb keeps in-frame clones, though not all of them. In the table there are 140,000 to 150,000 clones, 80% to 90% of which are singletons. Participants had their cohort set by participant-reported clinical history. Sequenced: PBMCs or T cells enriched from blood (not recorded which). The chain uses TRBV30 and TRBJ1-6; D unresolved. The sequence came from a man between 60 and 75 years old who had recovered from COVID-19. In DNA, the CDR3 is TGTGCCTGGAGCTCGCTGAGCTCCTATAATTCACCCCTCCACTTT. As protein: CAWSSLSSYNSPLHF.